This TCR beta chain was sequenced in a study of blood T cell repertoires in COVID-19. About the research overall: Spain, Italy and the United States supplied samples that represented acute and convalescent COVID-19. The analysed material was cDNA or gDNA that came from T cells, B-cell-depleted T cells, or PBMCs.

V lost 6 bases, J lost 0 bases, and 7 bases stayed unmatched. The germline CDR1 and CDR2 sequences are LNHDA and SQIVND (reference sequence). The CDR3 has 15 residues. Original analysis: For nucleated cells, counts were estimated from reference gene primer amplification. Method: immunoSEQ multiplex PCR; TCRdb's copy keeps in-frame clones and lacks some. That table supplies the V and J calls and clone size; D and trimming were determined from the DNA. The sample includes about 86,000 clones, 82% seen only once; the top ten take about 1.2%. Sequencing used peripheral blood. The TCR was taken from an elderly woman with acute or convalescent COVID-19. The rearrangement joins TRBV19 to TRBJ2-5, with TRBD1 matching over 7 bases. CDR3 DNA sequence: TGTGCCAGTAGCCAAACAGGGGTGTACCAAGAGACCCAGTACTTC. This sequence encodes CASSQTGVYQETQYF.